Presented here are 3 T cell receptor beta chains from one specimen sequenced in a study of blood T cell repertoires in COVID-19. Data came from immunoSEQ multiplex PCR; TCRdb stores just in-frame clones and leaves some out. The table lists around 190,000 clones, approximately 80% of them singletons, with about 7% in the top ten. Sequencing was performed on peripheral blood. The receptors here all came from a human donor in a cohort sampled during active COVID-19.

The CDR3, as DNA: TGTGCCTGGAGCCGTCGGAGACTGTATCGTACACCCCTCCACTTT. The encoded protein is CAWSRRRLYRTPLHF. V gene TRBV30 combines with J gene TRBJ1-6; D remains ambiguous. Germline loops: CDR1 GTSNPN, CDR2 SVGIG (reference sequence). With 3 bases removed from V and 11 bases from J, the gap between germline ends came to 20 bases. The CDR3 totals 15 residues.

The chain has TRBV6-1 and TRBJ2-4; D possibly corresponds to TRBD2 (6 bases). Trimming stripped 1 base from V and 5 bases from J, with 12 bases between. Germline V gives CDR1 MNHNS, CDR2 SASEGT. This CDR3 spans 15 amino acids. The CDR3 region is CASSEGRGMENIQYF. The CDR3 DNA follows: TGTGCCAGCAGTGAAGGTCGGGGGATGGAAAACATTCAGTACTTC.

The chain uses TRBV11-2 and TRBJ1-1; TRBD1 aligns across 8 bases. From germline, CDR1 is SGHAT and CDR2 FQNNGV. The J segment lost 2 bases and the V segment lost 7 bases, leaving 6 bases of the junction unmatched. This CDR3 region has 14 residues. CDR3 nucleotide sequence: TGTGCCAGCACCAAGACAGGGGCCAACACTGAAGCTTTCTTT. Residues: CASTKTGANTEAFF.